Listed below are T cell receptor beta chains from one sample, sequenced in a study of T and B cells in COVID-19 patients. MiXCR was run by TCRdb on the multiplex PCR reads, yielding one entry per CDR3 protein. The data hold 10,000 to 15,000 distinct CDR3 sequences, with around 30% observed a single time. Sequenced input: blood. These receptor sequences come from a human donor who had recovered from COVID-19. Both conserved end residues are part of each CDR3. A D gene is named only where the DNA matches it firmly. Expanded clones are given a class, and other clones once, few, many or no size at all.

clone_size	d_call	v_call	j_call	cdr3_nt	cdr3_aa
NA	TRBD2	TRBV11-3	TRBJ2-5	TGTGCCAGCAGCCAAGATGGGACTAGCGGGAGGGGGAAAGAGACCCAGTACTTC	CASSQDGTSGRGKETQYF
few	NA	TRBV6-2/TRBV6-3	TRBJ2-7	TGTGCCAGCAGTCACCTAACACTCTCGGCGTACGAGCAGTACTTC	CASSHLTLSAYEQYF
NA	NA	TRBV28	TRBJ2-7	TGTGCCAGCAATGAAGGCGGAGGCCCCTTCATGGCCTACGAGCAGTACTTC	CASNEGGGPFMAYEQYF
once	TRBD2	TRBV20-1	TRBJ2-7	TGCAGTGCTAGAGACGCAGCGGGAGGGTCGGTGCAGTACTTC	CSARDAAGGSVQYF
few	NA	TRBV10-3	TRBJ2-1	TGTGCCAGCGGGGACCACTACAATGAGCAGTTCTTC	CASGDHYNEQFF
NA	NA	TRBV7-2	TRBJ2-4	TGTGCCAGCAGGGATGGGGCGATAGCCAAAAACATTCAGTACTTC	CASRDGAIAKNIQYF
medium-sized	NA	TRBV6-5	TRBJ2-2	TGTGCCAGCAGTTACGGGTTAGCCAGGAGAGGCACCGGGGAGCTGTTTTTT	CASSYGLARRGTGELFF
few	TRBD2	TRBV27	TRBJ2-3	TGTGCCAGCAGTTTATTTTTCTTGGGGGCGGGAGGAGGGACAGATACGCAGTATTTT	CASSLFFLGAGGGTDTQYF
medium-sized	NA	TRBV28	TRBJ1-4	TGTGCCAGCAGTTTATTCCGAGGAACTAATGAAAAACTGTTTTTT	CASSLFRGTNEKLFF
few	NA	TRBV7-6	TRBJ2-7	TGTGCCAGCAGCTTATTTCAGGACGAGCAGTACTTC	CASSLFQDEQYF
many	TRBD1	TRBV19	TRBJ2-1	TGTGCCAGTACCCCCCCGGGACAGGTGGGGTACAATGAGCAGTTCTTC	CASTPPGQVGYNEQFF
NA	NA	TRBV13	TRBJ2-1	TGTGCCAGCAGCTTATACGGGACGCAGCAGTTCTTC	CASSLYGTQQFF